The rows below give T cell receptor beta chains drawn from one sample of a study of brain T cells in children with intractable seizures. Only in-frame clones appear in the TCRdb table, and some are missing; sequencing was by immunoSEQ multiplex PCR. This sample has about 320,000 clones, with 93% found just once. This material consisted of peripheral blood, taken roughly 5 months after surgery. The receptors originated from a boy under three years old with tuberous sclerosis and intractable seizures. Each CDR3 is given with its conserved first and last residue. The D gene is left open where the match is weak. Size is omitted from some rows. Given values are once, few, many or a class for expanded clones.

TRBJ2-1 | . | 16 | TRBV7-9 | TRBD2 | TGTGCCAGCAGCTGGCGGACTAGCGGGACCTACAATGAGCAGTTCTTC | CASSWRTSGTYNEQFF
TRBJ2-5 | . | 15 | TRBV11-2 | . | TGTGCCAGCAGCATGATAAAGGACAGTGGAAGGACCCAGTACTTC | CASSMIKDSGRTQYF
TRBJ2-1 | once | 13 | TRBV29-1 | . | TGCAGCGCTGCCCGTCCTAGTGGCAATGAGCAGTTCTTC | CSAARPSGNEQFF
TRBJ2-3 | . | 15 | TRBV19 | TRBD1 | TGTGCCAGTAGTATCCACAGGGGCGGCACAGATACGCAGTATTTT | CASSIHRGGTDTQYF
TRBJ2-1 | . | 15 | TRBV20-1 | TRBD2 | TGCAGTGCTAGTAATCCGGGAGGGTCCTACAATGAGCAGTTCTTC | CSASNPGGSYNEQFF
TRBJ1-1 | . | 10 | TRBV28 | . | TGTGCCAGCAGGTCCACTGAAGCTTTCTTT | CASRSTEAFF
TRBJ1-5 | . | 16 | TRBV4-1 | TRBD1 | TGCGCCAGCAGCCAACCCCCAGGACAGGTCAATCAGCCCCAGCATTTT | CASSQPPGQVNQPQHF
TRBJ1-1 | . | 13 | TRBV30 | . | TGTGCCTGGAACCAGGGTGGGAACACTGAAGCTTTCTTT | CAWNQGGNTEAFF
TRBJ2-1 | . | 11 | TRBV13 | . | TGTGCCAGCAGCTACGGGAATGAGCAGTTCTTC | CASSYGNEQFF
TRBJ1-2 | . | 14 | TRBV14 | TRBD1 | TGTGCCAGCAGCGGGACAGTCCCACACTATGGCTACACCTTC | CASSGTVPHYGYTF
TRBJ2-3 | . | 14 | TRBV5-1 | . | TGCGCCAGCAGCCTCGACTATAACACAGATACGCAGTATTTT | CASSLDYNTDTQYF
TRBJ1-2 | . | 16 | TRBV5-1 | . | TGCGCCAGCAGCTTCACAGGGATCCCAACTAACTATGGCTACACCTTC | CASSFTGIPTNYGYTF
TRBJ1-2 | . | 16 | TRBV25-1 | . | TGTGCCAGCAGTGAATTTTCGGGGCCAGGGCGCTATGGCTACACCTTC | CASSEFSGPGRYGYTF
TRBJ2-3 | . | 17 | TRBV27 | . | TGTGCCAGCAGCCAATACTCGGGAACGGAACACACAGATACGCAGTATTTT | CASSQYSGTEHTDTQYF
TRBJ2-3 | . | 14 | TRBV27 | . | TGTGCCAGCAGTTACACAGATAGCACAGATACGCAGTATTTT | CASSYTDSTDTQYF
TRBJ1-1 | . | 15 | TRBV11-2 | . | TGTGCCAGCAGCTTACCGACCGGGACATTCCACGAAGCTTTCTTT | CASSLPTGTFHEAFF
TRBJ1-2 | . | 12 | TRBV2 | . | TGTGCCAGCAGGACAGCTAACTATGGCTACACCTTC | CASRTANYGYTF
TRBJ1-1 | . | 13 | TRBV19 | . | TGTGCCAGTAGCCCAGGAGGGGCCCCTGAAGCTTTCTTT | CASSPGGAPEAFF
TRBJ2-3 | . | 14 | TRBV6-5 | TRBD1 | TGTGCCAGCGCGAGTCAGGGGGTCGCAGATACGCAGTATTTT | CASASQGVADTQYF
TRBJ2-7 | . | 13 | TRBV19 | . | TGTGCCAGTAGTATAGTTTGGGGGTACGAGCAGTACTTC | CASSIVWGYEQYF
TRBJ1-5 | . | 15 | TRBV4-1 | . | TGCGCCAGCAGCCAAGAAATCAGGGGCAATCAGCCCCAGCATTTT | CASSQEIRGNQPQHF
TRBJ2-5 | . | 14 | TRBV29-1 | . | TGCAGCGTTGAAGTCCGACAGAGCCAAGAGACCCAGTACTTC | CSVEVRQSQETQYF
TRBJ2-7 | . | 14 | TRBV4-1 | . | TGCGCCAGCAGCCAAGACGGTGACTTCTACGAGCAGTACTTC | CASSQDGDFYEQYF
TRBJ1-5 | few | 13 | TRBV18 | . | TGTGCCAGCTCACCGGGGGACCGTCAGCCCCAGCATTTT | CASSPGDRQPQHF
TRBJ2-3 | . | 11 | TRBV5-6 | . | TGTGCCAGCAGCACCTCCGATACGCAGTATTTT | CASSTSDTQYF
TRBJ2-3 | . | 13 | TRBV13 | . | TGTGCCAGCAGCTTAGGGTTGGGGGATACGCAGTATTTT | CASSLGLGDTQYF
TRBJ1-6 | . | 13 | TRBV6-4 | . | TGTGCCAGCAGTGACTCAGGGAATTCACCCCTCCACTTT | CASSDSGNSPLHF
TRBJ1-1 | . | 14 | TRBV5-4 | . | TGTGCCAGCAGCTTGGCGTTGGGGGCAACTGAAGCTTTCTTT | CASSLALGATEAFF
TRBJ1-2 | . | 18 | TRBV6-1 | . | TGTGCCAGCAGTGAATCTGGGGGCAGGCTCCCTCTTAACTATGGCTACACCTTC | CASSESGGRLPLNYGYTF
TRBJ2-5 | . | 11 | TRBV4-2 | . | TGTGCCAGCAGCCGGGCAGAGACCCAGTACTTC | CASSRAETQYF
TRBJ1-1 | . | 17 | TRBV4-1 | TRBD1 | TGCGCCAGCAGCCTATTAGGGACAGGCCCATCGAACACTGAAGCTTTCTTT | CASSLLGTGPSNTEAFF
TRBJ1-1 | . | 13 | TRBV2 | . | TGTGCCAGCAGTGAGTCCAGAAACACTGAAGCTTTCTTT | CASSESRNTEAFF
TRBJ1-4 | . | 15 | TRBV13 | . | TGTGCCAGCAGCGTCGGACGGACCTCAAATGAAAAACTGTTTTTT | CASSVGRTSNEKLFF
TRBJ2-7 | . | 12 | TRBV6-6 | . | TGTGCCAGCAGTTACGGGTATGGGGAGCAGTACTTC | CASSYGYGEQYF
TRBJ2-7 | . | 12 | TRBV5-1 | . | TGCGCCAGCAGCTTGGGACCTAACGAGCAGTACTTC | CASSLGPNEQYF
TRBJ2-2 | . | 15 | TRBV7-8 | TRBD2 | TGTGCCAGCAGCTTCAGCGGGAGGGACACCGGGGAGCTGTTTTTT | CASSFSGRDTGELFF
TRBJ1-1 | . | 13 | TRBV5-1 | . | TGCGCCAGCAGCTTGGGGGGTGGCACTGAAGCTTTCTTT | CASSLGGGTEAFF
TRBJ1-3 | . | 16 | TRBV4-1 | . | TGCGCCAGCAGCCATCCCGGGTCCTACTCTGGAAACACCATATATTTT | CASSHPGSYSGNTIYF
TRBJ1-1 | few | 14 | TRBV9 | . | TGTGCCAGCAGCGGCGGGACTTCGAACACTGAAGCTTTCTTT | CASSGGTSNTEAFF
TRBJ1-1 | . | 13 | TRBV7-3 | . | TGTGCCAGCAGCCAAGGCCGTGTAACTGAAGCTTTCTTT | CASSQGRVTEAFF
TRBJ1-4 | . | 15 | TRBV5-1 | . | TGCGCCAGCAGCGGGGAGGGTAGGCCTAATGAAAAACTGTTTTTT | CASSGEGRPNEKLFF
TRBJ2-7 | . | 15 | TRBV7-2 | TRBD2 | TGTGCCAGCAGCGTAAGCGGGGGGGTAACCTACGAGCAGTACTTC | CASSVSGGVTYEQYF
TRBJ1-5 | once | 17 | TRBV6-6 | . | TGTGCCAGCAGTGGATCCCTGCAGGCGTATAGCAATCAGCCCCAGCATTTT | CASSGSLQAYSNQPQHF
TRBJ1-2 | . | 15 | TRBV6-4 | . | TGTGCCAGCAGTGACACGATGGACACTCCCTATGGCTACACCTTC | CASSDTMDTPYGYTF
TRBJ2-3 | . | 16 | TRBV7-9 | TRBD2 | TGTGCCAGCAGCTCGCGACTAGCGGGAGTAGCAGATACGCAGTATTTT | CASSSRLAGVADTQYF
TRBJ1-1 | . | 14 | TRBV18 | . | TGTGCCAGCTCACCACAAGGAGGTAACACTGAAGCTTTCTTT | CASSPQGGNTEAFF
TRBJ1-5 | . | 15 | TRBV19 | TRBD1 | TGTGCCAGTAGTACCCAACAGGGGAGCAATCAGCCCCAGCATTTT | CASSTQQGSNQPQHF
TRBJ1-2 | few | 15 | TRBV19 | . | TGTGCCAGTAGTATGCCGGACAGACCCCCTTATGGCTACACCTTC | CASSMPDRPPYGYTF
TRBJ2-7 | . | 16 | TRBV19 | TRBD2 | TGTGCCAGTAGTGCCTCCGGAGGCGGGGGGGAGTACGAGCAGTACTTC | CASSASGGGGEYEQYF